This T cell receptor (beta chain) was documented in a study of OX40 agonist ivuxolimab in advanced cancers. Overall study context: Every 2 weeks, ivuxolimab was infused into the patients intravenously at between 0.01 and 10 mg/kg. The study, taken as a whole, reports: Not determined was the antigen specificity of the expanded peripheral T cells.

People who had autoimmune disease history or systemic immunosuppression were excluded. On this clone: The antigen is undetermined.

Some clones are missing from TCRdb's copy, which holds only in-frame ones; the method was immunoSEQ multiplex PCR. The data hold approximately 90,000 clones, with 87% observed a single time. This receptor was taken from an adult with an advanced solid tumor such as melanoma, head and neck, liver or kidney cancer. Sequences were derived from CD4+ or CD8+ T cells sorted from blood, sampled in a trial of the OX40 agonist ivuxolimab.

The CDR3 bases are TGTGCCAGCAGCTTGAGAAGCGGGAGTAGAGATACGCAGTATTTT. It translates to CASSLRSGSRDTQYF. The rearrangement joins TRBV5-8 to TRBJ2-3; 8 bases match TRBD2. V dropped 1 base and J dropped 5; count of bases not matched to a gene: 6. The germline CDR1 and CDR2 sequences are SGHTS and YDEGEE. This CDR3 contains 15 residues.